This T cell receptor (beta chain) was sequenced during a study of post-analysis software for immune sequencing data. As to this clonotype: Its target is unknown.

Germline values: CDR1 SGDLS, CDR2 YYNGEE. Trimming pared 0 bases from V and 2 bases from J, leaving 9 bases between. The length of the CDR3 is 16 residues. TCR beta cDNA libraries had unique molecular identifiers. Input of about 0.9 to 10 million T cells yielded a few hundred thousand cDNA molecules. TCRdb reanalysed the PCR reads using MiXCR and keeps one entry per CDR3 protein. In the table there are around 500,000 distinct CDR3 sequences, around 34% of which are singletons. Overall study findings and caveats: TRBV5-6, TRBV5-1 and TRBV20-1 belonged to a set of about five TRBV segments that were more frequent in patients than controls. Patients with multiple sclerosis recorded significantly lower normalized Chao1 diversity than controls, the study found.

The sample taken for sequencing was blood. The clonotype was recovered from a girl aged 2-17 years with multiple sclerosis. This sequence joins TRBV9 and TRBJ2-6; D possibly corresponds to TRBD1 (5 bases). CDR3 in amino acids: CASSVVGAAGANVLTF. For the CDR3, the DNA is TGTGCCAGCAGCGTAGTTGGGGCGGCTGGGGCCAACGTCCTGACTTTC.